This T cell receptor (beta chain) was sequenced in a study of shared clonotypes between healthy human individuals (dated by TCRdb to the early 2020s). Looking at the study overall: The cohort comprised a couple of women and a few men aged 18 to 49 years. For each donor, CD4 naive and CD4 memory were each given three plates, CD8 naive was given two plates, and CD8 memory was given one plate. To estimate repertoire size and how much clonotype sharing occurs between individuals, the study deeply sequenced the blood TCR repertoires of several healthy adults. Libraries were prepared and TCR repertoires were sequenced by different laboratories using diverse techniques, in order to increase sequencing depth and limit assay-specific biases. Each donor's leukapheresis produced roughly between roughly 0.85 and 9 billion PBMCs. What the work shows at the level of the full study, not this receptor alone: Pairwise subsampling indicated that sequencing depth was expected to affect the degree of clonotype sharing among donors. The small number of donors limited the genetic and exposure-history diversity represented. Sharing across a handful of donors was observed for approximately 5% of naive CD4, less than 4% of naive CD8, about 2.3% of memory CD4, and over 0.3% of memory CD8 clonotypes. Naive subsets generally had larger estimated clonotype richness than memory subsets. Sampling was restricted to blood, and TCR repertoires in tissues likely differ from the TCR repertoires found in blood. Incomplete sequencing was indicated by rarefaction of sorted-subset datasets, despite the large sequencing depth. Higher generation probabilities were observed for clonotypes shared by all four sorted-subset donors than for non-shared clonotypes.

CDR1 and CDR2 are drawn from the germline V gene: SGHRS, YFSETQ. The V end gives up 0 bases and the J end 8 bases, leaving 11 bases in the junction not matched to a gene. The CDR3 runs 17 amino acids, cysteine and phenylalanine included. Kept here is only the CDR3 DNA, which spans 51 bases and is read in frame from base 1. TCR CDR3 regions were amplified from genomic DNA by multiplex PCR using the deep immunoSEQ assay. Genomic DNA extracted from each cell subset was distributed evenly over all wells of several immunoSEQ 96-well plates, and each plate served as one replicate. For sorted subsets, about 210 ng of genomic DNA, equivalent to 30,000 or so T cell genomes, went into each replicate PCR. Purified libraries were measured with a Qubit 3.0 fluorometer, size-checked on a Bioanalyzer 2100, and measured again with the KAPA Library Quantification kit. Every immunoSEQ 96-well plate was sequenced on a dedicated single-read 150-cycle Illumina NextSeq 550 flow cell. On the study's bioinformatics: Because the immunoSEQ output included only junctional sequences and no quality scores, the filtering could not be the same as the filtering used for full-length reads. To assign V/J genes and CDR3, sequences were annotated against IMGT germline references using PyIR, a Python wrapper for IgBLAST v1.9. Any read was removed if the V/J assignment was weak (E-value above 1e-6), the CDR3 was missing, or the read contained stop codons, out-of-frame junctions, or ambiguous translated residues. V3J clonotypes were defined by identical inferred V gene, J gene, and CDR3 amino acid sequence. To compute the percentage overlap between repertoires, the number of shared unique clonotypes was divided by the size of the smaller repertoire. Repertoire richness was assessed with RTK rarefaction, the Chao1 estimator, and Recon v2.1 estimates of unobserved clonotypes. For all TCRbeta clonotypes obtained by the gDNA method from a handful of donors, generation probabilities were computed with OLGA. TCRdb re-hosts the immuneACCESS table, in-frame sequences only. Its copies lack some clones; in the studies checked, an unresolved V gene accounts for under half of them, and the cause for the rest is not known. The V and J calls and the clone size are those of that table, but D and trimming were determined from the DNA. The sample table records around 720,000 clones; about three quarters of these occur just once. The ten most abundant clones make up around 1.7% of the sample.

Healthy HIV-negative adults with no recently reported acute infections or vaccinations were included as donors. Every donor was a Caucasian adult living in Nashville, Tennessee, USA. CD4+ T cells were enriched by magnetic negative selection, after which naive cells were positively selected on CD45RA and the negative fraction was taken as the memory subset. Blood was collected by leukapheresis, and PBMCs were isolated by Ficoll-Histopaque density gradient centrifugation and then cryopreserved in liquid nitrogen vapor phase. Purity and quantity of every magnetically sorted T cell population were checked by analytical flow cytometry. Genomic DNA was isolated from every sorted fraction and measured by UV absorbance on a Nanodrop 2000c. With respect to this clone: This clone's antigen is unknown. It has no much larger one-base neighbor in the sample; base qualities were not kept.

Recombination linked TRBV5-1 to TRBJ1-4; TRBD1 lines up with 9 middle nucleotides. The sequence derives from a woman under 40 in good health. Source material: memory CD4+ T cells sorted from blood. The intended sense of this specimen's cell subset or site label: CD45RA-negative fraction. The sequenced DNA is TGCGCCAGCAGCTTGGATCCAACCGGGACAGGGCGGGAAAAACTGTTTTTT. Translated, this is CASSLDPTGTGREKLFF.